The clone carrying this TCR beta chain showed up just a few times. What it recognizes is unknown. The sample belongs to a study of early T cells in non-severe SARS-CoV-2 infection. Looking at the study overall: From unsorted whole blood, bulk RNA was sequenced, and the chains remained unpaired.

Per the germline V gene, CDR1 is LNHDA and CDR2 is SQIVND (reference sequence). This CDR3 is 14 amino acids long. V lost 7 bases and J lost 0, with 11 bases in between. Study observations and caveats: Matching results from VDJdb favored anti-spike CD8 responses, leaving private and CD4 specificities undetected.

Unique molecular identifiers were added to individual cDNA molecules. TCRdb reprocessed the 5' RACE reads with MiXCR, giving one entry per CDR3 protein. This sample yields about 120,000 distinct CDR3 sequences, of which roughly 13% are seen a single time; approximately 4% belongs to the top ten. The V gene is TRBV19, the J gene TRBJ2-3; D remains ambiguous. Sequences were derived from whole blood, sampled at baseline. This TCR came from an adult who was a healthcare worker with PCR-confirmed SARS-CoV-2 infection or an uninfected control (not recorded which). This CDR3 is CASTWQASTDTQYF. CDR3 sequence (DNA): TGTGCCAGTACTTGGCAGGCTAGCACAGATACGCAGTATTTT. Full variable domain (remainder filled in from reference TRBV19 and TRBJ2-3): DGGITQSPKYLFRKEGQNVTLSCEQNLNHDAMYWYRQDPGQGLRLIYYSQIVNDFQKGDIAEGYSVSREKKESFPLTVTSAQKNPTAFYLCASTWQASTDTQYFGPGTRLTVL.